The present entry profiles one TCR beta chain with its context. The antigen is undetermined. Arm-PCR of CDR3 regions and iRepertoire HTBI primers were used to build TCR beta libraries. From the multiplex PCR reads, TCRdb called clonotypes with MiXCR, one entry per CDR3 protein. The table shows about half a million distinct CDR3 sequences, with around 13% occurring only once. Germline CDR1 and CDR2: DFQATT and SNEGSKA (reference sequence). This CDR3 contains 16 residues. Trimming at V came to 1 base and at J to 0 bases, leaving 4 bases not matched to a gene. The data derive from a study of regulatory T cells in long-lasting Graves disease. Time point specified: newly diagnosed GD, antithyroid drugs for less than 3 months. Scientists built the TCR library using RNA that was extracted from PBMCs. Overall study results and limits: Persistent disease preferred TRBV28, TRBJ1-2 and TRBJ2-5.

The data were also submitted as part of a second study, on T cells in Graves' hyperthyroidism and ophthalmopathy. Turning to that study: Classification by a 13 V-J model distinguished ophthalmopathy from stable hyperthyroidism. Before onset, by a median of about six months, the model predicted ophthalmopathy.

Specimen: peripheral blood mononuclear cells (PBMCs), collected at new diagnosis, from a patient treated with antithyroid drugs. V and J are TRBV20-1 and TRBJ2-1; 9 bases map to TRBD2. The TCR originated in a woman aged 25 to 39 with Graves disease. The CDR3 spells CSARASGADSYNEQFF. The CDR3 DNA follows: TGCAGTGCTAGAGCTAGCGGGGCCGACTCCTACAATGAGCAGTTCTTC.